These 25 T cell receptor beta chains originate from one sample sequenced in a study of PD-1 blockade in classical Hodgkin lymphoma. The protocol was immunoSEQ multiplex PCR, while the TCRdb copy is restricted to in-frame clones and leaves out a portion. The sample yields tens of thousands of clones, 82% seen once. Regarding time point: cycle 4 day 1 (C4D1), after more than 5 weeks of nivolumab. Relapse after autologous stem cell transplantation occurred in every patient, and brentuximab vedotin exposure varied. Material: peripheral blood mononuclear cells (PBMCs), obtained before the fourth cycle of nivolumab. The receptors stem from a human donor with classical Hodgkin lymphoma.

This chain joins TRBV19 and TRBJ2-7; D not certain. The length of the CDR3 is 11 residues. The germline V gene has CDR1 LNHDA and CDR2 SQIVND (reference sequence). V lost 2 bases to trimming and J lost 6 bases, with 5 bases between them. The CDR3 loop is CASSINREQYF. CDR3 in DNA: TGTGCCAGTAGTATAAACCGCGAGCAGTACTTC.

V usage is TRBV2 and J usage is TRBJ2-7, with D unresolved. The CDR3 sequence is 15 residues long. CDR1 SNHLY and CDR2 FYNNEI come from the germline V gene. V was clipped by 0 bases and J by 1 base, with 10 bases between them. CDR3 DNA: TGTGCCAGCAGTGAAGCGGAAAGGGCTTCCTACGAGCAGTACTTC. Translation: CASSEAERASYEQYF. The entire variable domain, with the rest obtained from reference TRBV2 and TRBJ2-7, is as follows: EPEVTQTPSHQVTQMGQEVILRCVPISNHLYFYWYRQILGQKVEFLVSFYNNEISEKSEIFDDQFSVERPDGSNFTLKIRSTKLEDSAMYFCASSEAERASYEQYFGPGTRLTVT.

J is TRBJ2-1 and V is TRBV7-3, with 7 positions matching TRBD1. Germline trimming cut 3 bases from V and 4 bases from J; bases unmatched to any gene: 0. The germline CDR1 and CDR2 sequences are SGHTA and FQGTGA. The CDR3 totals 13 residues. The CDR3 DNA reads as TGTGCCAGCAGCTTGGGACAGTACAATGAGCAGTTCTTC. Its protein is CASSLGQYNEQFF.

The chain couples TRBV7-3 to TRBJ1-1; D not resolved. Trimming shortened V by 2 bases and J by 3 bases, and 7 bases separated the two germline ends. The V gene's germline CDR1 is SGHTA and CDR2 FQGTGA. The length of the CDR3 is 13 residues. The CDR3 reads CASSLFSYTEAFF. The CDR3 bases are TGTGCCAGCAGCTTATTCAGTTACACTGAAGCTTTCTTT.

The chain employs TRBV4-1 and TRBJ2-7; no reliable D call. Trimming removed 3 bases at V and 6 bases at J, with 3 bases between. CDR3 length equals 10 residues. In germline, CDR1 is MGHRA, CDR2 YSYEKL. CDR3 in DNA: TGCGCCAGCAGCCATCCCGAGCAGTACTTC. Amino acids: CASSHPEQYF.

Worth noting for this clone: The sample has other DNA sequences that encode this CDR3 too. The CDR3 nucleotides are TGTGCCAGCAGCCAAGAGGCGGGGGCGGACGAGACCCAGTACTTC. Its translation is CASSQEAGADETQYF. V and J are TRBV4-2 and TRBJ2-5, with a possible D match to TRBD2 (7 bases). In germline, CDR1 is LGHNA, CDR2 YNFKEQ. CDR3 length: 15 residues. V lost 0 bases to trimming and J lost 5 bases, with 13 bases between them.

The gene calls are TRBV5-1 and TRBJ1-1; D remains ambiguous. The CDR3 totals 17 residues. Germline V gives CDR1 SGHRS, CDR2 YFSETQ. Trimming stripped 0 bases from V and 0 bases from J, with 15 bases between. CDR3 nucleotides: TGCGCCAGCAGCTTGGAGGTTATCCGGACCATGAACACTGAAGCTTTCTTT. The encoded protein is CASSLEVIRTMNTEAFF.

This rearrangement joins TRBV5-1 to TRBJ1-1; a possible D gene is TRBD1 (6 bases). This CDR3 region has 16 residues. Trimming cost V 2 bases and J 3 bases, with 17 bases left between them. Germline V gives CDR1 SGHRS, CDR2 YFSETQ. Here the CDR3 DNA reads TGCGCCAGCAGCTTATCCAGGGGCCTTGGGGACACTGAAGCTTTCTTT. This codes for CASSLSRGLGDTEAFF.

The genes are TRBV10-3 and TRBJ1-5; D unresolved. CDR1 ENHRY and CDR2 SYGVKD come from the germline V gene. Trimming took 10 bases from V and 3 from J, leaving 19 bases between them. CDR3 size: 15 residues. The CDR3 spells CATRPAGFLNQPQHF. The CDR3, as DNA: TGTGCCACCAGACCCGCAGGATTCCTCAATCAGCCCCAGCATTTT.

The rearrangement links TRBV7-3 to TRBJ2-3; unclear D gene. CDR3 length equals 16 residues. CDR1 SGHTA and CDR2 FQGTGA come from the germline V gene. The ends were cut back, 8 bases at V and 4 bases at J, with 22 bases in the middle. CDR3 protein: CASALGVDPVADTQYF. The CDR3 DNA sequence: TGTGCCAGCGCACTTGGGGTAGACCCCGTCGCAGATACGCAGTATTTT.

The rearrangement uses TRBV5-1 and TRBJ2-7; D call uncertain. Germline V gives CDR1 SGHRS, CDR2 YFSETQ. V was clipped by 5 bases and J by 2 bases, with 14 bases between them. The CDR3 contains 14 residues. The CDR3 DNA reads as TGCGCCAGCAGTGCGATCTCTCCAGCCTACGAGCAGTACTTC. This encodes CASSAISPAYEQYF.

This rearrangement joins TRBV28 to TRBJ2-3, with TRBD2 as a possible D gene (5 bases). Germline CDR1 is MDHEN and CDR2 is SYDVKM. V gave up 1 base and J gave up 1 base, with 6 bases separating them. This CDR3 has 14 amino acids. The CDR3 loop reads CASSLSLGTDTQYF. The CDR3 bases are TGTGCCAGCAGTTTATCACTAGGCACAGATACGCAGTATTTT.

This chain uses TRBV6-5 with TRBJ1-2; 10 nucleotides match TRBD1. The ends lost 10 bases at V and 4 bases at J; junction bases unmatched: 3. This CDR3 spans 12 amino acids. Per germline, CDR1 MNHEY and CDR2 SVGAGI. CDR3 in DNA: TGTGCCATTTGGGACAGGGGCTATGGCTACACCTTC. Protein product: CAIWDRGYGYTF.

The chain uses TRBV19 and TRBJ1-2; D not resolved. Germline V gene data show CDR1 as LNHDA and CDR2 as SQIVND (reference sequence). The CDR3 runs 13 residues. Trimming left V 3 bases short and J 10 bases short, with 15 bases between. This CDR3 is CASSMGRASDYTF. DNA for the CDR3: TGTGCCAGTAGTATGGGAAGGGCGTCGGACTACACCTTC.

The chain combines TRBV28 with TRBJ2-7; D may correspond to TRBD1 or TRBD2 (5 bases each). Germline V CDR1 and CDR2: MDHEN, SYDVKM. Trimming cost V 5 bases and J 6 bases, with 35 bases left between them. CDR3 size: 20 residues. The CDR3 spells CASSHNAPNRKEGPVGEQYF. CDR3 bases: TGTGCCAGCAGTCACAATGCGCCGAATAGAAAAGAGGGGCCCGTTGGCGAGCAGTACTTC.

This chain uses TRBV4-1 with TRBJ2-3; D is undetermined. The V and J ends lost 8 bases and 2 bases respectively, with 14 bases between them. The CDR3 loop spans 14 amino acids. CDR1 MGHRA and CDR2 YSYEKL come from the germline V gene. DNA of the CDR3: TGCGCCAGCGGGCGAGGATCAGTCACAGATACGCAGTATTTT. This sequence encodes CASGRGSVTDTQYF.

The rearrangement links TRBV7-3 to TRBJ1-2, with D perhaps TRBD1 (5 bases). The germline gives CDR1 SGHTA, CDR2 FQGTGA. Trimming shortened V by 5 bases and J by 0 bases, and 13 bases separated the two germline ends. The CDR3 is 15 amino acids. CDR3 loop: CASSPTAPPNYGYTF. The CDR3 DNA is TGTGCCAGCAGCCCGACAGCTCCTCCTAACTATGGCTACACCTTC.

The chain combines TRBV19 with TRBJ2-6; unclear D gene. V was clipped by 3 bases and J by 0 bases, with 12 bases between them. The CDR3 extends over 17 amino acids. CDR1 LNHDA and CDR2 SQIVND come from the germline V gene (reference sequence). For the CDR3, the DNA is TGTGCCAGTAGTATCATTGGTGGGGACTCTGGGGCCAACGTCCTGACTTTC. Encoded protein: CASSIIGGDSGANVLTF.

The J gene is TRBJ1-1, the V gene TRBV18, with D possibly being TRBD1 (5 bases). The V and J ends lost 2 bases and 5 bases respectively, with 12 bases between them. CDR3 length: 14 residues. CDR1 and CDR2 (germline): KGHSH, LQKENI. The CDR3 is CASSPSAEGTEAFF. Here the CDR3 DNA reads TGTGCCAGCTCACCAAGCGCCGAGGGGACTGAAGCTTTCTTT.

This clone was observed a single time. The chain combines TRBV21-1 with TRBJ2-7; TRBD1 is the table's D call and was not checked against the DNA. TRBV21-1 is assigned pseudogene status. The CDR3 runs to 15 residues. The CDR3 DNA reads TGTGCCAGCAGCACCCACAGGGCTACTTCCTACGAGCAGTACTTC. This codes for CASSTHRATSYEQYF.

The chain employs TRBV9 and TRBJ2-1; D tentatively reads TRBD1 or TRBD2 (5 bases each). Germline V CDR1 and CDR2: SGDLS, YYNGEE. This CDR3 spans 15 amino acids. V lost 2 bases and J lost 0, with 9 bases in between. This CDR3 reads CASSVDGASYNEQFF. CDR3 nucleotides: TGTGCCAGCAGCGTGGACGGGGCCTCCTACAATGAGCAGTTCTTC.

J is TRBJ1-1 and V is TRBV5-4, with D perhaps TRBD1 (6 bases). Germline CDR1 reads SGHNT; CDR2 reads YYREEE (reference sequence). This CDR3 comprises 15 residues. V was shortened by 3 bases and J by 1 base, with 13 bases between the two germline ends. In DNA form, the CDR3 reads TGTGCCAGCAGCTCTTGGGACAAAGGGAACACTGAAGCTTTCTTT. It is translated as CASSSWDKGNTEAFF. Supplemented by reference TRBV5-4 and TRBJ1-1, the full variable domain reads ETGVTQSPTHLIKTRGQQVTLRCSSQSGHNTVSWYQQALGQGPQFIFQYYREEENGRGNFPPRFSGLQFPNYSSELNVNALELDDSALYLCASSSWDKGNTEAFFGQGTRLTVV.

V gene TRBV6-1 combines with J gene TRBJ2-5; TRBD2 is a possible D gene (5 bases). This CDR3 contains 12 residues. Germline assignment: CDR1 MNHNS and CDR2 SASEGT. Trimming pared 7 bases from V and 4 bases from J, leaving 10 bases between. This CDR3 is CASNGNGETQYF. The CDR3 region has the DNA TGTGCCAGCAACGGGAACGGAGAGACCCAGTACTTC.

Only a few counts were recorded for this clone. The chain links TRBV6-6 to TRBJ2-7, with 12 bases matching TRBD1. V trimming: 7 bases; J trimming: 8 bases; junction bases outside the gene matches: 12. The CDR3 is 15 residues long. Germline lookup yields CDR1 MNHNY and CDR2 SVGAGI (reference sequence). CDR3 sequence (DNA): TGTGCCAGCACCTTCCGGGACAGGGGGCTTAGACAGCAGTACTTC. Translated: CASTFRDRGLRQQYF.

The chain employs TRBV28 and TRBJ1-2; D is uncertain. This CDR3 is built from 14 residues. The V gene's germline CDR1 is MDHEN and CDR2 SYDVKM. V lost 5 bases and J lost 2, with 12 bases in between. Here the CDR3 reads CASSPIGGNYGYTF. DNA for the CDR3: TGTGCCAGCAGTCCGATTGGAGGAAACTATGGCTACACCTTC.